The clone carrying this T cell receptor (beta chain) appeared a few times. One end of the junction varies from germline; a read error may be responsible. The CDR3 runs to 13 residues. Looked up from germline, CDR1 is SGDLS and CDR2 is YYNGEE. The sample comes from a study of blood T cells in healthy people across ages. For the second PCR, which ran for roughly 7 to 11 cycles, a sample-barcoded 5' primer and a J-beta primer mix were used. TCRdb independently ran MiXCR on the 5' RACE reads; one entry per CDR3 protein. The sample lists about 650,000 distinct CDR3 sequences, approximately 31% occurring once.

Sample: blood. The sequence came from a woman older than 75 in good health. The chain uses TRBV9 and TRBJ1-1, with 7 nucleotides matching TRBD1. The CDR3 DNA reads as TGTGCCAGTAGCGTTACAGGGGAAACTGAAGCTTTCTTT. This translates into CASSVTGETEAFF.